This record covers a single TCR beta chain. Germline V CDR1 and CDR2: MGHRA, YSYEKL. This CDR3 comprises 16 residues. Unmatched junction bases numbered 6, after V lost 2 bases and J lost 5 bases. This record belongs to a study of blood T cell repertoires in COVID-19. Only in-frame clones appear in the TCRdb table, and some are missing; sequencing was by immunoSEQ multiplex PCR. The sample has some 320,000 clones, 87% seen once. Clinical history reported by participants formed the basis on which cohorts were assigned. Recovery meant two consecutive negative NP/OP PCR tests, professional clearance, or resolved symptoms.

This TCR was sampled from a woman aged 25 to 45 who had recovered from COVID-19. Specimen: PBMCs or T cells enriched from blood (not recorded which). The chain combines TRBV4-1 with TRBJ2-1, with TRBD1 matching over 10 bases. The CDR3 spells CASSQPRQGADNEQFF. The CDR3 nucleotides read TGCGCCAGCAGCCAACCCCGACAGGGGGCGGACAATGAGCAGTTCTTC.